This TCR beta chain was recovered during a study of blood T cell repertoires in COVID-19. Across the whole study: Spain, Italy and the United States supplied samples that represented acute and convalescent COVID-19. Nucleic acid was either cDNA or gDNA, and it came from T cells, B-cell-depleted T cells, or PBMCs.

This CDR3 is 14 amino acids long. Germline V lookup: CDR1 MNHNS, CDR2 SASEGT. V shed 2 bases and J shed 4 bases, with 11 bases lying between them. Methods used by the authors: Counts of nucleated cells, estimated from reference gene primer amplification, were obtained. Sequencing used immunoSEQ multiplex PCR; TCRdb keeps in-frame clones, though not all of them. V, J and clone size are taken as reported in that table, and D and trimming were inferred from the DNA itself. The repertoire holds under 35,000 clones, approximately 90% seen once, with roughly a tenth in the top ten. The sample consisted of peripheral blood. The V call is TRBV6-1, the J call TRBJ1-1; D call uncertain. The clonotype originates from a man in his 60s with acute or convalescent COVID-19. Written as DNA, the CDR3 is TGTGCCAGCAGTGAAAATTCTGGGAGCACTGAAGCTTTCTTT. Translated: CASSENSGSTEAFF.